The rows below give T cell receptor beta chains drawn from one sample of a study of vaccination effects on CD4 cells after COVID-19. Libraries were prepared by immunoSEQ multiplex PCR; TCRdb keeps only in-frame clonotypes and omits some of them. The sample lists tens of thousands of clones, 70% to 85% occurring once. The antigens these receptors bind are not known. Sequenced here: CD4+ T cells from PBMCs cultured with HCoV-229E spike peptides, sampled after COVID-19 vaccination. These receptors originate from a human donor who received a COVID-19 vaccine. Each CDR3 is given with its conserved first and last residue. The order of the fields is V gene, clone size, J gene, D gene, CDR3 DNA, CDR3 protein. D genes are given only for firm matches. The listing skips clone size in some rows; elsewhere it reads once, few, many or a size class.

TRBV6-2/TRBV6-3	-	TRBJ2-5	TRBD2	TGTGCCAGCAGTTACCCGCAGACAGCGGGGGCCAGGGAGACCCAGTACTTC	CASSYPQTAGARETQYF
TRBV19	once	TRBJ2-1	-	TGTGCCAGTAGTATAGTGCGGACAGTCTACAATGAGCAGTTCTTC	CASSIVRTVYNEQFF
TRBV3-1/TRBV3-2	-	TRBJ1-5	TRBD1	TGTGCCAGCAGCAAGACAGGGATGGGCAATCAGCCCCAGCATTTT	CASSKTGMGNQPQHF
TRBV4-2	-	TRBJ1-2	-	TGTGCCAGCAGCCAAGATCCGCGGCCCTATGGCTACACCTTC	CASSQDPRPYGYTF
TRBV7-3	-	TRBJ1-1	-	TGTGCCAGCAGATCAGGGGTTGGCACTGAAGCTTTCTTT	CASRSGVGTEAFF
TRBV18	-	TRBJ2-1	-	TGTGCCAGCTCACCACCGGGAGGATCCTCCTACAATGAGCAGTTCTTC	CASSPPGGSSYNEQFF
TRBV7-2	-	TRBJ2-2	TRBD1	TGTGCCAGCAGCTTAGGACAGGGTAGACCCGGGGAGCTGTTTTTT	CASSLGQGRPGELFF
TRBV19	-	TRBJ2-1	TRBD1	TGTGCCAGTAGTACAGGGGGCTCAAACAATGAGCAGTTCTTC	CASSTGGSNNEQFF
TRBV9	once	TRBJ2-2	TRBD1	TGTGCCAGCACCCGACAGGGCGAAACCGGGGAGCTGTTTTTT	CASTRQGETGELFF
TRBV6-4	-	TRBJ2-1	-	TGTGCCAGCAGCTTGGAGAGCTCCTACAATGAGCAGTTCTTC	CASSLESSYNEQFF
TRBV5-1	-	TRBJ1-4	-	TGCGCCAGCAGTATCACAGCCGATAATGAAAAACTGTTTTTT	CASSITADNEKLFF
TRBV3-1/TRBV3-2	few	TRBJ2-1	TRBD1	TGTGCCAGCAGCCCAAGACAGGGGCGGGATGAGCAGTTCTTC	CASSPRQGRDEQFF
TRBV6-1	-	TRBJ1-4	-	TGTGCCAGCAGTGGGAACTGGGGGAGGGGAAAGAGTGAAAAACTGTTTTTT	CASSGNWGRGKSEKLFF
TRBV2	-	TRBJ1-2	TRBD1	TGTGCCAGGACAGGGGGCGACTATGGCTACACCTTC	CARTGGDYGYTF
TRBV30	-	TRBJ2-2	-	TGTGCCTCACCCTTTAAACCATGGGCAGGGGCCGGGGAGCTGTTTTTT	CASPFKPWAGAGELFF
TRBV7-9	-	TRBJ2-3	-	TGTGCCACCGAGGGGGTCACAGATACGCAGTATTTT	CATEGVTDTQYF
TRBV4-1	-	TRBJ2-3	-	TGCGCCAGCAGCCGGCCCGAAGGGGGGGACGGCACAGATACGCAGTATTTT	CASSRPEGGDGTDTQYF
TRBV19	-	TRBJ1-3	-	TGTGCCAGTAGTCCAGGCCAAGGGCGGAGTGGAAACACCATATATTTT	CASSPGQGRSGNTIYF
TRBV13	-	TRBJ2-5	-	TGTGCCAGCAGCTTACGGAGGGCCTTAGAAGAGACCCAGTACTTC	CASSLRRALEETQYF
TRBV19	-	TRBJ2-6	-	TGTGCCAGTAGTAATCGGGGAGCTGGGGCCAACGTCCTGACTTTC	CASSNRGAGANVLTF
TRBV6-4	few	TRBJ2-1	-	TGTGCCAGCAGCCAGTTAGCAGTCTCCTACAATGAGCAGTTCTTC	CASSQLAVSYNEQFF
TRBV7-8	few	TRBJ1-6	-	TGTGCCAGCAGCTTAGTGGGGGATAATTCACCCCTCCACTTT	CASSLVGDNSPLHF
TRBV6-1	-	TRBJ2-5	TRBD2	TGTGCCAGCAGTGAAGGAAAACTAGCGGTTGAGACCCAGTACTTC	CASSEGKLAVETQYF
TRBV5-1	-	TRBJ2-3	-	TGCGCCAGCAGCTTGGCCTTTGGGTACACAGATACGCAGTATTTT	CASSLAFGYTDTQYF
TRBV9	-	TRBJ2-3	TRBD1	TGTGCCAGCAGCGAGAGGCCTCCGGGACAGGGGGCAGATACGCAGTATTTT	CASSERPPGQGADTQYF
TRBV11-1	-	TRBJ1-6	TRBD1	TGTGCCAGCAGCTTCGGGACAGGCTCTTCACCCCTCCACTTT	CASSFGTGSSPLHF
TRBV27	-	TRBJ1-2	TRBD1	TGTGCCAGCAGTTTACAACAGGGGAGGACGAACTATGGCTACACCTTC	CASSLQQGRTNYGYTF
TRBV6-5	-	TRBJ2-3	-	TGTGCCAGCAGTTCCACGGCCGATACGCAGTATTTT	CASSSTADTQYF
TRBV20-1	few	TRBJ2-3	-	TGCAGTGCTAGTGCGGGGCTCGATACGCAGTATTTT	CSASAGLDTQYF